One sample yielded the 26 T cell receptor beta chains listed below, sequenced in a study of blood T cell repertoires in COVID-19. Sequencing used immunoSEQ multiplex PCR; TCRdb keeps in-frame clones, though not all of them. The sample carries roughly 200,000 clones, around four fifths recorded once. The source material was peripheral blood. These receptors came from a woman aged 40 to 50 with COVID-19, enrolled during active disease.

The gene calls are TRBV19 and TRBJ2-1; TRBD2 matches at 7 bases. Germline CDR1 reads LNHDA; CDR2 reads SQIVND (reference sequence). The CDR3 has 18 amino acids. The V gene end was trimmed by 1 base and the J gene end by 2 bases; junction bases not matched to a gene: 11. CDR3 coding DNA: TGTGCCAGTAGTATAGCCTCGATGGCGGGAGTGGCCTACAATGAGCAGTTCTTC. It encodes CASSIASMAGVAYNEQFF. Full variable domain (outside the CDR3, taken from reference TRBV19 and TRBJ2-1): DGGITQSPKYLFRKEGQNVTLSCEQNLNHDAMYWYRQDPGQGLRLIYYSQIVNDFQKGDIAEGYSVSREKKESFPLTVTSAQKNPTAFYLCASSIASMAGVAYNEQFFGPGTRLTVL.

This rearrangement joins TRBV7-3 to TRBJ2-1; tentatively, D is TRBD2 (5 bases). The CDR3 has 14 residues. Deletions cut 4 bases from V and 5 bases from J, with 12 bases between. Germline V gives CDR1 SGHTA, CDR2 FQGTGA. The CDR3 DNA sequence: TGTGCCAGCAGCTATGGCGGGCGGCACAATGAGCAGTTCTTC. The encoded protein is CASSYGGRHNEQFF.

The V gene is TRBV10-3, the J gene TRBJ1-3; D ambiguous. Germline CDR1 reads ENHRY; CDR2 reads SYGVKD. The V end was cut by 4 bases, the J end by 4 bases, with 5 bases between. The CDR3 has 12 residues. The CDR3 reads CAISAGGNTIYF. CDR3 in DNA: TGTGCCATCAGTGCGGGAGGAAACACCATATATTTT.

The chain recombines TRBV6-5 with TRBJ1-1; maybe TRBD1 (6 bases). The ends were cut back, 6 bases at V and 4 bases at J, with 15 bases in the middle. This CDR3 has 14 amino acids. The V gene's germline CDR1 is MNHEY and CDR2 SVGAGI. CDR3: CASRAGAIPTEAFF. The CDR3 DNA follows: TGTGCCAGCAGAGCAGGGGCGATCCCCACTGAAGCTTTCTTT.

The chain links TRBV6-5 to TRBJ2-2; unclear D gene. This CDR3 comprises 14 residues. From germline, CDR1 is MNHEY and CDR2 SVGAGI. Trimming took 0 bases from V and 8 from J, leaving 10 bases between them. The chain's CDR3 is CASSYSIGSGELFF. CDR3 DNA sequence: TGTGCCAGCAGTTACTCGATCGGGTCTGGGGAGCTGTTTTTT.

The chain has TRBV6-5 and TRBJ2-1; possible D gene TRBD1, 5 bases. Looked up from germline, CDR1 is MNHEY and CDR2 is SVGAGI. The CDR3 extends over 13 amino acids. V lost 4 bases, J lost 7 bases, and 11 bases lay in between. The CDR3 reads CASSWIGANEQFF. The CDR3 bases are TGTGCCAGCAGTTGGATTGGGGCGAATGAGCAGTTCTTC.

The chain carries TRBV10-2 and TRBJ1-3; TRBD1 agrees at 7 bases. CDR3 length: 15 amino acids. Germline trimming cut 6 bases from V and 3 bases from J; bases unmatched to any gene: 8. Germline V lookup: CDR1 WSHSY, CDR2 SAAADI. This CDR3 reads CASRQTGEDGNTIYF. CDR3 in DNA: TGCGCCAGCAGACAAACAGGGGAAGATGGAAACACCATATATTTT.

This chain's CDR3 is CASSLGGPNEAFF. Written as DNA, the CDR3 is TGTGCCAGCAGTTTAGGAGGGCCTAATGAAGCTTTCTTT. The chain has TRBV12-3 or TRBV12-4 and TRBJ1-1; no definite D call. Trimming removed 1 base from V and 7 bases from J, with 10 bases in between. The CDR3 runs to 13 residues.

The rearrangement joins TRBV6-5 to TRBJ2-7; 9 bases are shared with TRBD2. The J segment lost 7 bases and the V segment lost 6 bases, leaving 13 bases of the junction unmatched. CDR3 length equals 15 residues. Germline loops: CDR1 MNHEY, CDR2 SVGAGI. The CDR3 loop is CASRKMRGGSSEQYF. The CDR3 region has the DNA TGTGCCAGCAGGAAAATGCGGGGGGGCTCGAGTGAGCAGTACTTC.

The chain joins TRBV7-2 to TRBJ1-3, with 9 bases aligning to TRBD1. J was trimmed by 2 bases and V by 2 bases; bases with no gene match: 4. This CDR3 has 16 residues. Germline V gene data show CDR1 as SGHTA and CDR2 as FQGNSA. The CDR3 sequence: CASSLLQGATGNTIYF. As DNA, the CDR3 is TGTGCCAGCAGCTTACTACAGGGGGCCACTGGAAACACCATATATTTT.

This chain joins TRBV5-1 and TRBJ1-2; 12 bases fit TRBD1. CDR1 is SGHRS, CDR2 YFSETQ, per germline. This CDR3 is built from 20 residues. V shed 3 bases and J 0 bases; nucleotides not matched to a gene: 15. The CDR3 DNA reads as TGCGCCAGCAGCTCCCCGGGACAGGGGGCGATTCCCATAACTAACTATGGCTACACCTTC. It is translated as CASSSPGQGAIPITNYGYTF.

J is TRBJ1-4 and V is TRBV5-1, with no clear D. The germline V and J ends were trimmed by 4 bases and 6 bases, with 10 bases remaining between them. The CDR3 is 13 residues long. Germline lookup yields CDR1 SGHRS and CDR2 YFSETQ. The CDR3 reads CASSPRQDEKLFF. The CDR3 DNA reads TGCGCCAGCAGCCCCAGGCAGGATGAAAAACTGTTTTTT.

This chain joins TRBV18 and TRBJ1-1; weak D call: TRBD1 (5 bases). Germline V gives CDR1 KGHSH, CDR2 LQKENI. V was shortened by 3 bases and J by 5 bases, with 13 bases between the two germline ends. This CDR3 contains 14 residues. The CDR3 loop reads CASSPAGGGTEAFF. DNA for the CDR3: TGTGCCAGCTCACCTGCCGGGGGAGGTACTGAAGCTTTCTTT.

V is TRBV7-2 and J is TRBJ2-1; D possibly corresponds to TRBD2 (6 bases). The CDR3 has 14 amino acids. Germline loops: CDR1 SGHTA, CDR2 FQGNSA. Trimming cost V 1 base and J 14 bases, with 18 bases left between them. In DNA, the CDR3 is TGTGCCAGCAGCTTAGATCTAGCGAGAAACGAGAAGTTCTTC. It yields the protein CASSLDLARNEKFF.

This chain connects TRBV6-2 or TRBV6-3 to TRBJ1-5; a possible D gene is TRBD1 (6 bases). The V gene lost 3 bases and the J gene lost 0 bases, with 15 bases spanning the gap. Germline assignment: CDR1 MNHEY and CDR2 SVGEGT. This CDR3 comprises 17 residues. CDR3 in amino acids: CASSYSPGHHSNQPQHF. The DNA for the CDR3 is TGTGCCAGCAGTTATTCCCCGGGACACCATAGCAATCAGCCCCAGCATTTT.

This clone was recorded a few times. The chain couples TRBV5-4 to TRBJ2-7, with TRBD1 identical over 10 bases. There are 15 residues in the CDR3. The ends lost 3 bases at V and 7 bases at J; junction bases unmatched: 10. The germline CDR1 and CDR2 sequences are SGHNT and YYREEE (reference sequence). CDR3 protein: CASSWDRDRGEEQYF. DNA of the CDR3: TGTGCCAGCAGCTGGGACCGGGACAGGGGCGAAGAGCAGTACTTC.

The chain uses TRBV5-4 and TRBJ1-5, with 7 bases that match TRBD1. The trim removed 2 bases at V and 0 bases at J, leaving 5 bases unmatched. CDR1 SGHNT and CDR2 YYREEE come from the germline V gene (reference sequence). This CDR3 comprises 16 residues. DNA of the CDR3: TGTGCCAGCAGCTTCGACAGGGTTTTTAGCAATCAGCCCCAGCATTTT. It codes for CASSFDRVFSNQPQHF.

V is TRBV5-1 and J is TRBJ2-2, with unresolved D. V lost 1 base, J lost 6 bases, and 10 bases lay in between. This CDR3 has 14 amino acids. CDR1 is SGHRS, CDR2 YFSETQ, per germline. The CDR3 loop is CASSLRASPGELFF. The CDR3 DNA is TGCGCCAGCAGCTTGCGCGCCTCCCCCGGGGAGCTGTTTTTT.

The chain is built from TRBV7-9 and TRBJ1-1; D is unresolved. CDR1 and CDR2 (germline): SEHNR, FQNEAQ (reference sequence). Trimming shortened V by 7 bases and J by 4 bases, and 16 bases separated the two germline ends. There are 14 residues in the CDR3. The CDR3 protein is CASNPPLSATEAFF. The DNA of the CDR3 is TGTGCCAGCAACCCCCCCTTGAGCGCCACTGAAGCTTTCTTT.

This clone has a single count. As DNA, the CDR3 is TGTGCCAGTAGTATTGCGGGGATGAGAAACTATGGCTACACCTTC. Translation: CASSIAGMRNYGYTF. The V call is TRBV19, the J call TRBJ1-2; the D is unclear. The germline V and J ends were trimmed by 3 bases and 2 bases, with 13 bases remaining between them. The length of the CDR3 is 15 residues. The germline V gene encodes CDR1 LNHDA and CDR2 SQIVND (reference sequence). Supplemented by reference TRBV19 and TRBJ1-2, the full variable domain reads DGGITQSPKYLFRKEGQNVTLSCEQNLNHDAMYWYRQDPGQGLRLIYYSQIVNDFQKGDIAEGYSVSREKKESFPLTVTSAQKNPTAFYLCASSIAGMRNYGYTFGSGTRLTVV.

This rearrangement joins TRBV10-1 to TRBJ2-7; TRBD2 aligns across 9 bases. The CDR3 has 14 amino acids. V was pared by 2 bases and J by 9 bases, with 8 bases of the junction left unmatched. The germline V gene has CDR1 WNHNN and CDR2 SYGVQD (reference sequence). CDR3: CASSEAVAGARQYF. The CDR3 DNA reads as TGCGCCAGCAGTGAGGCGGTAGCGGGGGCACGGCAGTACTTC.

This chain connects TRBV18 to TRBJ2-3; TRBD2 matches at 7 bases. CDR3 length equals 16 residues. The germline CDR1 and CDR2 sequences are KGHSH and LQKENI. J lost 1 base, V lost 1 base, and 5 bases had no gene match. The CDR3 DNA sequence: TGTGCCAGCTCACCACTCCGAACTAGCGGCACAGATACGCAGTATTTT. As protein: CASSPLRTSGTDTQYF.

The chain recombines TRBV19 with TRBJ2-1, with TRBD2 matching 11 bases. The CDR3 totals 17 residues. Germline CDR1 is LNHDA and CDR2 is SQIVND (reference sequence). Trimming cost V 5 bases and J 3 bases; bases outside gene matches: 9. CDR3: CASSGTSGSEGYNEQFF. The CDR3 nucleotides read TGTGCCAGTAGTGGAACTAGCGGGAGTGAGGGCTACAATGAGCAGTTCTTC.

The gene calls are TRBV5-1 and TRBJ1-6, with D possibly matching TRBD1 (5 bases). The CDR3 is made up of 17 amino acids. With 2 bases removed from V and 0 bases from J, the gap between germline ends came to 12 bases. Looked up from germline, CDR1 is SGHRS and CDR2 is YFSETQ. CDR3 amino acids: CASSFGGIPSYNSPLHF. The DNA for the CDR3 is TGCGCCAGCAGCTTCGGGGGAATCCCCTCCTATAATTCACCCCTCCACTTT.

The chain employs TRBV18 and TRBJ2-7, with TRBD2 matching 12 bases. With 5 bases clipped from V and 5 bases from J, the junction kept 7 bases outside the gene matches. Germline CDR1 is KGHSH and CDR2 is LQKENI. The CDR3 consists of 15 residues. The CDR3 sequence: CASSSTTSGGHEQYF. In DNA, the CDR3 is TGTGCCAGCTCATCTACGACTAGCGGGGGCCACGAGCAGTACTTC.

V gene TRBV18 combines with J gene TRBJ1-4, with a weak D call TRBD1 (6 bases). The germline V and J ends were trimmed by 2 bases and 3 bases, with 10 bases remaining between them. The CDR3 consists of 15 residues. The germline CDR1 and CDR2 sequences are KGHSH and LQKENI. CDR3: CASSPAQGPNEKLFF. The CDR3 DNA sequence: TGTGCCAGCTCACCAGCGCAGGGGCCTAATGAAAAACTGTTTTTT.